This is a list of T cell receptor beta chains from one sample in a study of cytomegalovirus exposure and HLA in healthy donors. Generated by immunoSEQ multiplex PCR, the TCRdb table keeps only in-frame clones and is missing some. This sample has 100,000 to 150,000 clones, with around 85% found just once. Specimen: PBMCs. Every receptor here comes from a woman aged 30 to 39 in good health and CMV-seronegative. Both conserved end residues are part of each CDR3. Each record gives: CDR3 DNA, CDR3 protein, V gene, D gene, J gene, clone size. D genes are given only for firm matches. Clone size appears in some rows only: once, few, many, or a class for an expanded clone.

CDR3nt: TGCGCCAGCAGCCATCCCGGGACACTGAACACTGAAGCTTTCTTT; CDR3aa: CASSHPGTLNTEAFF; v_gene: TRBV4-1; d_gene: NA; j_gene: TRBJ1-1; abundance: NA
CDR3nt: TGTGCCAGCAGCTTGGGTGACAGGGTTTGGAACTATGGCTACACCTTC; CDR3aa: CASSLGDRVWNYGYTF; v_gene: TRBV5-4; d_gene: TRBD1; j_gene: TRBJ1-2; abundance: NA
CDR3nt: TGTGCCAGCAGTTACAGTCTAGGCACTTCCTACGAGCAGTACTTC; CDR3aa: CASSYSLGTSYEQYF; v_gene: TRBV6-5; d_gene: NA; j_gene: TRBJ2-7; abundance: NA
CDR3nt: TGTGCCAGCAGCTTAGACTCATCCGCCTATGGCTACACCTTC; CDR3aa: CASSLDSSAYGYTF; v_gene: TRBV11-1; d_gene: NA; j_gene: TRBJ1-2; abundance: NA
CDR3nt: TGCGCCAGCAGCCAAGATCGCGGGGGGCTGGGGGACACTGAAGCTTTCTTT; CDR3aa: CASSQDRGGLGDTEAFF; v_gene: TRBV4-3; d_gene: NA; j_gene: TRBJ1-1; abundance: NA
CDR3nt: TGTGCCATCAGTGAGACCACAGGGTTTCACTATGGCTACACCTTC; CDR3aa: CAISETTGFHYGYTF; v_gene: TRBV10-3; d_gene: NA; j_gene: TRBJ1-2; abundance: NA
CDR3nt: TGTGCCAGCAGCTTAGAGGGCGCGACAGACGAGTTT; CDR3aa: CASSLEGATDEF; v_gene: TRBV7-9; d_gene: NA; j_gene: TRBJ1-1; abundance: NA
CDR3nt: TGTGCTAGTGGTTTGGTACCGCAGGGTGAAAAACTGTTTTTT; CDR3aa: CASGLVPQGEKLFF; v_gene: TRBV12-5; d_gene: NA; j_gene: TRBJ1-4; abundance: NA
CDR3nt: TGTGCCAGCAGAATATCTGGGGGGAATGAAAAACTGTTTTTT; CDR3aa: CASRISGGNEKLFF; v_gene: TRBV6-6; d_gene: NA; j_gene: TRBJ1-4; abundance: NA
CDR3nt: TGTGCCAGCAGCTCCCCCGGGACAGGGGTGAATACCGGGGAGCTGTTTTTT; CDR3aa: CASSSPGTGVNTGELFF; v_gene: TRBV11-3; d_gene: TRBD1; j_gene: TRBJ2-2; abundance: NA
CDR3nt: TGTGCCAGCAGGGGGGCCGGGTTGGAGACCCAGTACTTC; CDR3aa: CASRGAGLETQYF; v_gene: TRBV7-9; d_gene: NA; j_gene: TRBJ2-5; abundance: NA
CDR3nt: TGTGCCAGCAGTTTAAACAGGGGATTTTATCAGCCCCAGCATTTT; CDR3aa: CASSLNRGFYQPQHF; v_gene: TRBV28; d_gene: TRBD1; j_gene: TRBJ1-5; abundance: NA
CDR3nt: TGTGCCAGCAGTTTAGGGACCACAGGGACCCGGGGGGGGAATTCACCCCTCCACTTT; CDR3aa: CASSLGTTGTRGGNSPLHF; v_gene: TRBV28; d_gene: NA; j_gene: TRBJ1-6; abundance: NA
CDR3nt: TGCGCCAGCAGTGAAGGTGGCGGTACTGAAGCTTTCTTT; CDR3aa: CASSEGGGTEAFF; v_gene: TRBV10-1; d_gene: NA; j_gene: TRBJ1-1; abundance: once
CDR3nt: TGTGCCAGCTCACCCGGGTCCAGTTTGGAAAAACTGTTTTTT; CDR3aa: CASSPGSSLEKLFF; v_gene: TRBV18; d_gene: NA; j_gene: TRBJ1-4; abundance: NA
CDR3nt: TGCGCCAGCAGCCGAGCAGGGAACACTGAAGCTTTCTTT; CDR3aa: CASSRAGNTEAFF; v_gene: TRBV4-3; d_gene: NA; j_gene: TRBJ1-1; abundance: few
CDR3nt: TGTGCCAGCACCAAGACTGACTTTTACTATGGCTACACCTTC; CDR3aa: CASTKTDFYYGYTF; v_gene: TRBV7-9; d_gene: NA; j_gene: TRBJ1-2; abundance: NA
CDR3nt: TGCGCCAGCAGCCAAGTTTCAGGACAGAATCAGCCCCAGCATTTT; CDR3aa: CASSQVSGQNQPQHF; v_gene: TRBV4-1; d_gene: NA; j_gene: TRBJ1-5; abundance: NA
CDR3nt: TGTGCCACCAGCAGAGAATCAGGCACCTACGAGCAGTACTTC; CDR3aa: CATSRESGTYEQYF; v_gene: TRBV15; d_gene: NA; j_gene: TRBJ2-7; abundance: NA
CDR3nt: TGTGCCAGCAGCTTCACTAGCGGGGGGGCCGATGAGCAGTTCTTC; CDR3aa: CASSFTSGGADEQFF; v_gene: TRBV7-2; d_gene: TRBD2; j_gene: TRBJ2-1; abundance: NA
CDR3nt: TGCGCCAGCAGCAAGGCCCGGGACAGGGTGTACGAGCAGTACTTC; CDR3aa: CASSKARDRVYEQYF; v_gene: TRBV4-1; d_gene: TRBD1; j_gene: TRBJ2-7; abundance: NA
CDR3nt: TGTGCTAGTGGTTTGGCAACTCTAGGAGGGACAGGGCAAGAGACCCAGTACTTC; CDR3aa: CASGLATLGGTGQETQYF; v_gene: TRBV12-5; d_gene: TRBD1; j_gene: TRBJ2-5; abundance: NA
CDR3nt: TGTGCCAGCAGTGAAGCTGGAGACAGTGACACTGAAGCTTTCTTT; CDR3aa: CASSEAGDSDTEAFF; v_gene: TRBV6-1; d_gene: NA; j_gene: TRBJ1-1; abundance: NA
CDR3nt: TGTGCCAGTATCGTGGACAGGGTTGGTTCTGAAGCTTTCTTT; CDR3aa: CASIVDRVGSEAFF; v_gene: TRBV19; d_gene: TRBD1; j_gene: TRBJ1-1; abundance: NA
CDR3nt: TGTGCCAGCAACGCAAACCGGGACAGATACAATGAGCAGTTCTTC; CDR3aa: CASNANRDRYNEQFF; v_gene: TRBV14; d_gene: TRBD1; j_gene: TRBJ2-1; abundance: NA
CDR3nt: TGTGCCAGCTCACCAACAGCAACTAATGAAAAACTGTTTTTT; CDR3aa: CASSPTATNEKLFF; v_gene: TRBV18; d_gene: NA; j_gene: TRBJ1-4; abundance: NA
CDR3nt: TGTGCCAGCAGCCTTGTCACAGGCTCCATTTCTGGAAACACCATATATTTT; CDR3aa: CASSLVTGSISGNTIYF; v_gene: TRBV7-2; d_gene: NA; j_gene: TRBJ1-3; abundance: NA
CDR3nt: TGTGCCAGCAGCGCCGGACAGTGGGGAAACACCATATATTTT; CDR3aa: CASSAGQWGNTIYF; v_gene: TRBV7-8; d_gene: NA; j_gene: TRBJ1-3; abundance: NA
CDR3nt: TGTGCCAGCAGCTTACAGGGAGGCAATCAGCCCCAGCATTTT; CDR3aa: CASSLQGGNQPQHF; v_gene: TRBV5-6; d_gene: NA; j_gene: TRBJ1-5; abundance: NA
CDR3nt: TGTGCCAGTAGTCCCCGGACAGTGGAGAATTCACCCCTCCACTTT; CDR3aa: CASSPRTVENSPLHF; v_gene: TRBV19; d_gene: NA; j_gene: TRBJ1-6; abundance: NA
CDR3nt: TGTGCCAGCAGTTACTCGGGGGGCACTGAAGCTTTCTTT; CDR3aa: CASSYSGGTEAFF; v_gene: TRBV6-5; d_gene: NA; j_gene: TRBJ1-1; abundance: NA
CDR3nt: TGTGCCGGGGGCGGGAGGGGAGGCAATCAGCCCCAGCATTTT; CDR3aa: CAGGGRGGNQPQHF; v_gene: TRBV19; d_gene: NA; j_gene: TRBJ1-5; abundance: few
CDR3nt: TGTGCCAGCAGTGACGTTGGGGGCGCTGGACAAGAGACCCAGTACTTC; CDR3aa: CASSDVGGAGQETQYF; v_gene: TRBV2; d_gene: NA; j_gene: TRBJ2-5; abundance: NA
CDR3nt: TGTGCCAGCAGTTATGAGGGCCGACACACTGAAGCTTTCTTT; CDR3aa: CASSYEGRHTEAFF; v_gene: TRBV6-6; d_gene: NA; j_gene: TRBJ1-1; abundance: NA
CDR3nt: TGTGCCAGCAGTGCGGGGGCAGGGGGCTACGAGCAGTACTTC; CDR3aa: CASSAGAGGYEQYF; v_gene: TRBV2; d_gene: NA; j_gene: TRBJ2-7; abundance: NA
CDR3nt: TGTGCCAGTAGTGTAGGCCTCGGGAGCGAAGAGACCCAGTACTTC; CDR3aa: CASSVGLGSEETQYF; v_gene: TRBV19; d_gene: NA; j_gene: TRBJ2-5; abundance: once
CDR3nt: TGTGCCTGGAGCGCCATCCAGGGGGTAGTAGGGCAGCCCCAGCATTTT; CDR3aa: CAWSAIQGVVGQPQHF; v_gene: TRBV30; d_gene: TRBD1; j_gene: TRBJ1-5; abundance: NA
CDR3nt: TGTGCCACCCAAGCGGTGAGTTCCTACGAGCAGTACTTC; CDR3aa: CATQAVSSYEQYF; v_gene: TRBV6-5; d_gene: NA; j_gene: TRBJ2-7; abundance: NA
CDR3nt: TGTGCCAGCTCACAGGGGGTGGATTCACCCCTCCACTTT; CDR3aa: CASSQGVDSPLHF; v_gene: TRBV18; d_gene: NA; j_gene: TRBJ1-6; abundance: NA
CDR3nt: TGTGCCAGTAGTGCCTGGACAGTTTATGGGGCCGGGGAGCTGTTTTTT; CDR3aa: CASSAWTVYGAGELFF; v_gene: TRBV19; d_gene: NA; j_gene: TRBJ2-2; abundance: NA
CDR3nt: TGTGCCAGCAGTTTCACCTCGACAGGGAGGTCACCCCTCCACTTT; CDR3aa: CASSFTSTGRSPLHF; v_gene: TRBV6-5; d_gene: TRBD1; j_gene: TRBJ1-6; abundance: NA
CDR3nt: TGTGCCAGCAGCTCCCGCGCAGGGGTTAATGGCTACACCTTC; CDR3aa: CASSSRAGVNGYTF; v_gene: TRBV7-9; d_gene: NA; j_gene: TRBJ1-2; abundance: NA
CDR3nt: TGTGCTAGTGCCCGGGGGAGAAACAATGAGCAGTTCTTC; CDR3aa: CASARGRNNEQFF; v_gene: TRBV12-5; d_gene: NA; j_gene: TRBJ2-1; abundance: NA
CDR3nt: TGTGCCAGCAGCCCTTGGACAGGGCCTAACTATGGCTACACCTTC; CDR3aa: CASSPWTGPNYGYTF; v_gene: TRBV7-2; d_gene: TRBD1; j_gene: TRBJ1-2; abundance: NA
CDR3nt: TGTGCCAGCAGCTTCCTAGGCGGGGGAGCGGATTCACCCCTCCACTTT; CDR3aa: CASSFLGGGADSPLHF; v_gene: TRBV7-6; d_gene: NA; j_gene: TRBJ1-6; abundance: NA
CDR3nt: TGTGCCATCAGTGAGTCAGCGGGAGTTAATTCTGAAGCTTTCTTT; CDR3aa: CAISESAGVNSEAFF; v_gene: TRBV10-3; d_gene: NA; j_gene: TRBJ1-1; abundance: once
CDR3nt: TGTGCCAGCACCTTCTCCCCTCAGTACAATGAGCAGTTCTTC; CDR3aa: CASTFSPQYNEQFF; v_gene: TRBV7-2; d_gene: NA; j_gene: TRBJ2-1; abundance: once
CDR3nt: TGTGCCTGCCACAGGGTGGGGGCCGGGGAGCTGTTTTTT; CDR3aa: CACHRVGAGELFF; v_gene: TRBV19; d_gene: NA; j_gene: TRBJ2-2; abundance: NA
CDR3nt: TGCGCCAGCAGCTCCCCAGGGACCGGGGAGCTGTTTTTT; CDR3aa: CASSSPGTGELFF; v_gene: TRBV5-1; d_gene: NA; j_gene: TRBJ2-2; abundance: NA
CDR3nt: TGTGCCTGGATGGCGGGGGGATTTGGTACGCAGTATTTT; CDR3aa: CAWMAGGFGTQYF; v_gene: TRBV30; d_gene: TRBD2; j_gene: TRBJ2-3; abundance: NA
CDR3nt: TGTGCCAGCAGTCGACTAGCGGGGGTTTCTGAGCAGTTCTTC; CDR3aa: CASSRLAGVSEQFF; v_gene: TRBV6-4; d_gene: TRBD2; j_gene: TRBJ2-1; abundance: NA
CDR3nt: TGTGCCAGAAGCTTGGTTTGGACAGGGGACGCAGATACGCAGTATTTT; CDR3aa: CARSLVWTGDADTQYF; v_gene: TRBV5-3; d_gene: TRBD1; j_gene: TRBJ2-3; abundance: NA
CDR3nt: TGTGCCAGCAGCTTGGGTGGCAGTAACTATGGCTACACCTTC; CDR3aa: CASSLGGSNYGYTF; v_gene: TRBV5-6; d_gene: NA; j_gene: TRBJ1-2; abundance: NA